Below are 13 T cell receptor beta chains sequenced from a single sample in a study of vaccination and CD4 T cells after COVID-19. As for treatment: approximately 9-day PBMC culture with coronavirus spike peptide pools or control peptides (ViraFEST assay). Cultured CD4+ T cell DNA underwent sequencing with the Oncomine TCR Beta short-read assay. TCRdb analysed the PCR reads with MiXCR anew, one entry per CDR3 protein. The sample lists 15,000 to 20,000 distinct CDR3 sequences; 60% to 65% were seen once. Antigen specificity for these receptors is unknown. The specimen sequenced was CD4+ T cells from blood, cultured in vitro. The receptors derive from a human donor who had recovered from COVID-19.

The count of this clonotype is one. The V and J genes are TRBV2 and TRBJ2-3; 9 nucleotides agree with TRBD1. The CDR3 sequence is 15 residues long. J gave up 5 bases and V 5 bases, and 8 bases lay outside the gene matches. CDR1 and CDR2 from the germline V gene are SNHLY and FYNNEI. The CDR3 protein is CASSFGTGHGDTQYF. In nucleotides, the CDR3 is TGTGCCAGCAGTTTCGGGACAGGGCACGGAGATACGCAGTATTTT.

This chain links TRBV6-1 with TRBJ2-7, with D possibly being TRBD2 (6 bases). The CDR3 is 15 amino acids. The germline V and J ends were trimmed by 5 bases and 1 base, with 15 bases remaining between them. The V gene's germline CDR1 is MNHNS and CDR2 SASEGT. DNA for the CDR3: TGTGCCAGCAGTCCCGGAGGGGCAGATTCCTACGAGCAGTACTTC. This gives the protein CASSPGGADSYEQYF.

The chain combines TRBV7-2 with TRBJ2-3, with no clear D. The CDR3 contains 14 residues. Germline-derived CDR1 and CDR2 are SGHTA and FQGNSA. Deletions cut 3 bases from V and 0 bases from J, with 7 bases between. CDR3 amino acids: CASSLAVSTDTQYF. The DNA of the CDR3 is TGTGCCAGCAGCTTGGCGGTGAGCACAGATACGCAGTATTTT.

The chain carries TRBV4-1 and TRBJ2-5; the D is unclear. The ends were cut back, 2 bases at V and 4 bases at J, with 17 bases in the middle. Germline CDR1 MGHRA, CDR2 YSYEKL. The CDR3 is 16 residues long. Here the CDR3 reads CASSQLPLRRIETQYF. The CDR3 DNA is TGCGCCAGCAGCCAACTCCCATTGCGCCGGATAGAGACCCAGTACTTC.

The chain uses TRBV6-1 and TRBJ1-5; D might be TRBD1 (6 bases). Germline assignment: CDR1 MNHNS and CDR2 SASEGT. The CDR3 length is 16 residues. The V and J ends lost 0 bases and 3 bases respectively, with 12 bases between them. This CDR3 reads CASSEARQAINQPQHF. CDR3 bases: TGTGCCAGCAGTGAAGCAAGACAGGCCATCAATCAGCCCCAGCATTTT.

This chain uses TRBV28 with TRBJ1-2; D not resolved. CDR3 length equals 12 residues. Trimming cost V 6 bases and J 8 bases, with 13 bases left between them. CDR1 is MDHEN, CDR2 SYDVKM, per germline. The CDR3 DNA follows: TGTGCCAGCAGAGGGTCGTGGAGAGGCTACACCTTC. The encoded protein is CASRGSWRGYTF.

The chain is built from TRBV11-2 and TRBJ2-7; D remains ambiguous. The CDR3 length is 16 residues. Germline assignment: CDR1 SGHAT and CDR2 FQNNGV. V lost 1 base, J lost 3 bases, and 16 bases lay in between. CDR3 sequence: CASSLGQQYYYYEQYF. The CDR3 DNA sequence: TGTGCCAGCAGCTTAGGTCAACAGTATTATTACTACGAGCAGTACTTC.

The chain links TRBV2 to TRBJ1-5; D is undetermined. Between the trimmed V and J ends, which lost 0 bases and 5 bases, there was a span of 8 bases. CDR1 SNHLY and CDR2 FYNNEI come from the germline V gene. This CDR3 region has 14 residues. The CDR3 sequence: CASSEATGDQPQHF. CDR3 DNA: TGTGCCAGCAGTGAAGCTACCGGAGATCAGCCCCAGCATTTT.

This clonotype showed up just a few times. V gene TRBV20-1 combines with J gene TRBJ1-5; 7 bases match TRBD1. V dropped 0 bases and J dropped 1; count of bases not matched to a gene: 6. Germline V gives CDR1 DFQATT, CDR2 SNEGSKA (reference sequence). The CDR3 length is 16 residues. CDR3 amino acids: CSARDPQGESNQPQHF. The CDR3, as DNA: TGCAGTGCTAGAGACCCTCAGGGGGAGAGCAATCAGCCCCAGCATTTT.

The chain employs TRBV28 and TRBJ2-5, with D perhaps matching TRBD1 (6 bases). The CDR3 totals 14 residues. Deletions cut 8 bases from V and 1 base from J, with 14 bases between. The germline CDR1 and CDR2 sequences are MDHEN and SYDVKM. The CDR3 loop reads CASGDRLSQETQYF. The CDR3 coding sequence is TGTGCCAGCGGCGACAGGCTCTCCCAAGAGACCCAGTACTTC.

This chain uses TRBV5-6 with TRBJ1-2; D gene uncertain. The V gene lost 0 bases and the J gene lost 9 bases, with 12 bases spanning the gap. Looked up from germline, CDR1 is SGHDT and CDR2 is YYEEEE. The CDR3 is 13 amino acids. The CDR3: CASSLAVTLRYTF. The CDR3 DNA sequence: TGTGCCAGCAGCTTGGCCGTTACGCTTCGCTACACCTTC.

The chain uses TRBV20-1 and TRBJ2-2; 11 bases fit TRBD1. Germline loops: CDR1 DFQATT, CDR2 SNEGSKA (reference sequence). The CDR3 is 16 residues long. The junction had 6 bases not matched to a gene; V was cut back by 0 bases and J by 6 bases. The CDR3 DNA follows: TGCAGTGCTAGAGAGCCGGGACAGGGGGGATCCGGGGAGCTGTTTTTT. Translated: CSAREPGQGGSGELFF.

The chain joins TRBV7-2 to TRBJ2-1, with unresolved D. This CDR3 contains 15 residues. Germline CDR1 SGHTA, CDR2 FQGNSA. Trimming took 1 base from V and 7 from J, leaving 14 bases between them. The CDR3 loop is CASSLGPQGENEQFF. CDR3 coding DNA: TGTGCCAGCAGCTTAGGGCCTCAAGGAGAGAATGAGCAGTTCTTC.